These 9 T cell receptor beta chains came from one sample sequenced in a study of cytotoxic CD8 clonotypes in ibrutinib-treated CLL. Libraries were prepared by immunoSEQ multiplex PCR; TCRdb keeps only in-frame clonotypes and omits some of them. Of about 92,000 clones listed, around 77% were seen once; the top ten hold roughly 25%. Source: PBMCs, taken after 24 months of ibrutinib treatment. Source of these receptors: a human donor with chronic lymphocytic leukemia.

J is TRBJ2-3 and V is TRBV30; D is uncertain. Trimming removed 3 bases at V and 2 bases at J, with 12 bases between. The CDR3 spans 14 residues. The V gene's germline CDR1 is GTSNPN and CDR2 SVGIG (reference sequence). The CDR3: CAWRRRINTDTQYF. Here the CDR3 DNA reads TGTGCCTGGAGGCGGAGAATCAACACAGATACGCAGTATTTT.

This chain joins TRBV30 and TRBJ2-7; D not certain. Trimming shortened V by 3 bases and J by 3 bases, and 9 bases separated the two germline ends. The CDR3 loop spans 12 amino acids. The germline V gene has CDR1 GTSNPN and CDR2 SVGIG (reference sequence). The CDR3 loop is CAWSRANYEQYF. The CDR3 DNA follows: TGTGCCTGGAGCCGGGCGAACTACGAGCAGTACTTC. Full variable domain (remainder filled in from reference TRBV30 and TRBJ2-7): SQTIHQWPATLVQPVGSPLSLECTVEGTSNPNLYWYRQAAGRGLQLLFYSVGIGQISSEVPQNLSASRPQDRQFILSSKKLLLSDSGFYLCAWSRANYEQYFGPGTRLTVT.

The rearrangement links TRBV13 to TRBJ2-1, with TRBD2 matching over 8 bases. The CDR3 is 16 residues long. Germline lookup yields CDR1 PRHDT and CDR2 FYEKMQ (reference sequence). Unmatched junction bases numbered 7, after V lost 1 base and J lost 5 bases. The CDR3 bases are TGTGCCAGCAGCTTAGAGCGGGAGAAGCGCCACAATGAGCAGTTCTTC. Translated: CASSLEREKRHNEQFF.

This clone was counted once. The chain employs TRBV28 and TRBJ1-5; 8 positions match TRBD1. The CDR3 is 20 residues long. With 1 base clipped from V and 2 bases from J, the junction kept 16 bases outside the gene matches. Germline CDR1 and CDR2: MDHEN and SYDVKM. For the CDR3, the DNA is TGTGCCAGCAGTTTATTGGGGACAGGCATATTCGAGACGGGCAATCAGCCCCAGCATTTT. Protein product: CASSLLGTGIFETGNQPQHF.

Here the CDR3 reads CASSQEGTWTGSGEKLFF. The CDR3, as DNA: TGCGCCAGCAGCCAAGAAGGGACGTGGACAGGCTCAGGAGAAAAACTGTTTTTT. The rearrangement uses TRBV4-3 and TRBJ1-4; the match to TRBD1 covers 7 bases. From germline, CDR1 is LGHNA and CDR2 YSLEER. J lost 8 bases, V lost 0 bases, and 15 bases had no gene match. There are 18 residues in the CDR3.

The V gene is TRBV5-1, the J gene TRBJ2-2; tentative D call: TRBD1 (5 bases). CDR1 and CDR2 from the germline V gene are SGHRS and YFSETQ. Deletions cut 4 bases from V and 4 bases from J, with 14 bases between. The CDR3 has 15 residues. The CDR3 nucleotides are TGCGCCAGCAGCCGTGGTGGGCAGGGCACCGGGGAGCTGTTTTTT. The encoded protein is CASSRGGQGTGELFF.

As to this clone: The junction departs from the called germline gene at one end, perhaps through a read error. The rearrangement joins TRBV7-7 to TRBJ2-2; possibly TRBD2 for D (5 bases). CDR1 is SSHAT, CDR2 FNYEAQ, per germline (reference sequence). The CDR3 length is 14 residues. In nucleotides, the CDR3 is TGTGCTAGCAGCTTACAGCGGCACACCGGGGAGCTGTTTTTT. It is translated as CASSLQRHTGELFF.

This clone has a single count. The chain uses TRBV28 and TRBJ1-5; TRBD1 matches 7 bases. The length of the CDR3 is 15 residues. Germline V gene sequence: CDR1 MDHEN, CDR2 SYDVKM. After removal of 3 bases from V and 2 bases from J, the junction contained 4 bases not matched to a gene. The CDR3 nucleotides read TGTGCCAGCAGTTTGAAGGGGGCCGGCAATCAGCCCCAGCATTTT. It codes for CASSLKGAGNQPQHF.

This chain connects TRBV4-2 to TRBJ2-7; 9 bases fit TRBD1. CDR1 and CDR2 (germline): LGHNA, YNFKEQ. The CDR3 has 15 amino acids. V lost 3 bases and J lost 3; bases outside the gene matches: 6. The DNA for the CDR3 is TGTGCCAGCAGCCATGACGGGACAGGGATCTACGAGCAGTACTTC. Residues: CASSHDGTGIYEQYF.